A selection of T cell receptor beta chains follows, all from one sample in a study of CD8 T cells in Susac syndrome. Via MiXCR, TCRdb re-called the immunoSEQ multiplex PCR reads, giving one row per CDR3 protein. The profile covers 200,000 to 300,000 distinct CDR3 sequences, with roughly 93% appearing a single time and around 0.072% taken by the ten largest. Sequencing was performed on CD4+ T cells from PBMCs. These receptors were taken from a human donor with multiple sclerosis. Each CDR3 is given with its conserved first and last residue. Fields, in order: J gene, D gene, V gene, clone size, CDR3 protein, CDR3 DNA. D genes are given only for firm matches. Where a row states a size, it is once, few, many or the class of an expanded clone; other rows omit it.

j_call: TRBJ2-5
d_call: NA
v_call: TRBV25-1
clone_size: NA
cdr3_aa: CASSESPELGAYQETQYF
cdr3_nt: TGTGCCAGCAGTGAATCCCCCGAGCTGGGGGCGTACCAAGAGACCCAGTACTTC

j_call: TRBJ2-4
d_call: NA
v_call: TRBV30
clone_size: NA
cdr3_aa: CAWSPIQPARINIQYF
cdr3_nt: TGTGCCTGGAGCCCCATTCAGCCGGCAAGGATAAACATTCAGTACTTC

j_call: TRBJ2-2
d_call: NA
v_call: TRBV3-1
clone_size: NA
cdr3_aa: CASRPGVFTGELFF
cdr3_nt: TGTGCCAGCAGACCCGGGGTCTTCACCGGGGAGCTGTTTTTT

j_call: TRBJ2-1
d_call: TRBD2
v_call: TRBV5-1
clone_size: NA
cdr3_aa: CASSLLASGNNEQFF
cdr3_nt: TGCGCCAGCAGCTTGTTGGCTAGCGGGAACAATGAGCAGTTCTTC

j_call: TRBJ1-6
d_call: NA
v_call: TRBV28
clone_size: NA
cdr3_aa: CASRARTAYNSPLHF
cdr3_nt: TGTGCCAGCAGAGCTAGGACAGCCTATAATTCACCCCTCCACTTT

j_call: TRBJ2-5
d_call: NA
v_call: TRBV19
clone_size: NA
cdr3_aa: CASSPGSRETQYF
cdr3_nt: TGTGCCAGTAGCCCAGGGTCGCGGGAGACCCAGTACTTC

j_call: TRBJ1-1
d_call: NA
v_call: TRBV14
clone_size: NA
cdr3_aa: CASRVGSSDEAFF
cdr3_nt: TGTGCCAGCAGGGTCGGGTCCAGCGATGAAGCTTTCTTT

j_call: TRBJ2-1
d_call: TRBD1
v_call: TRBV5-1
clone_size: NA
cdr3_aa: CASSFATGTGSYNEQFF
cdr3_nt: TGCGCCAGCAGCTTCGCGACCGGGACAGGGTCTTACAATGAGCAGTTCTTC

j_call: TRBJ2-2
d_call: NA
v_call: TRBV19
clone_size: NA
cdr3_aa: CASNALFTNTGELFF
cdr3_nt: TGTGCCAGTAATGCTTTGTTCACCAACACCGGGGAGCTGTTTTTT

j_call: TRBJ1-5
d_call: NA
v_call: TRBV20-1
clone_size: NA
cdr3_aa: CSARDYGGEGNQPQHF
cdr3_nt: TGCAGTGCTAGAGATTACGGGGGCGAGGGCAATCAGCCCCAGCATTTT

j_call: TRBJ1-2
d_call: NA
v_call: TRBV6-4
clone_size: NA
cdr3_aa: CASPRRGGYGYTF
cdr3_nt: TGTGCCAGCCCCAGGAGGGGGGGCTATGGCTACACCTTC

j_call: TRBJ2-3
d_call: TRBD2
v_call: TRBV7-2
clone_size: NA
cdr3_aa: CASSFTSGRIDTQYF
cdr3_nt: TGTGCCAGCAGCTTCACTAGCGGGAGGATAGATACGCAGTATTTT

j_call: TRBJ2-1
d_call: NA
v_call: TRBV7-6
clone_size: NA
cdr3_aa: CASSQNQLGPYVEQFF
cdr3_nt: TGTGCCAGCAGCCAAAACCAACTAGGTCCGTACGTCGAGCAGTTCTTC

j_call: TRBJ1-1
d_call: NA
v_call: TRBV9
clone_size: few
cdr3_aa: CASSVRMNTEAFF
cdr3_nt: TGTGCCAGCAGCGTCCGGATGAACACTGAAGCTTTCTTT

j_call: TRBJ2-1
d_call: TRBD1
v_call: TRBV12-5
clone_size: NA
cdr3_aa: CASVPGQGYNEQFF
cdr3_nt: TGTGCTAGTGTCCCAGGACAGGGTTACAATGAGCAGTTCTTC

j_call: TRBJ1-5
d_call: NA
v_call: TRBV19
clone_size: NA
cdr3_aa: CASSSTGSSQPQHF
cdr3_nt: TGTGCCAGTAGTAGCACAGGGTCTTCTCAGCCCCAGCATTTT

j_call: TRBJ1-1
d_call: TRBD1
v_call: TRBV4-1
clone_size: NA
cdr3_aa: CASSQEVTGVNTEAFF
cdr3_nt: TGCGCCAGCAGCCAAGAGGTAACAGGGGTGAACACTGAAGCTTTCTTT

j_call: TRBJ1-4
d_call: TRBD1
v_call: TRBV7-3
clone_size: NA
cdr3_aa: CASTPDRGLHEKLFF
cdr3_nt: TGTGCCAGCACCCCGGACAGGGGGCTTCATGAAAAACTGTTTTTT

j_call: TRBJ2-2
d_call: NA
v_call: TRBV11-2
clone_size: NA
cdr3_aa: CASSLSGFLFANTGELFF
cdr3_nt: TGTGCCAGCAGCTTATCAGGATTCCTGTTCGCGAACACCGGGGAGCTGTTTTTT

j_call: TRBJ1-2
d_call: NA
v_call: TRBV2
clone_size: NA
cdr3_aa: CASSVVVMYGYTF
cdr3_nt: TGTGCCAGCAGTGTAGTGGTGATGTATGGCTACACCTTC

j_call: TRBJ2-3
d_call: TRBD2
v_call: TRBV7-9
clone_size: NA
cdr3_aa: CASSLPAGAPDTQYF
cdr3_nt: TGTGCCAGCAGCTTACCGGCGGGAGCCCCAGATACGCAGTATTTT

j_call: TRBJ1-2
d_call: TRBD1
v_call: TRBV6-2/TRBV6-3
clone_size: NA
cdr3_aa: CASSPDRVGGYTF
cdr3_nt: TGTGCCAGCAGTCCCGACAGGGTCGGGGGCTACACCTTC

j_call: TRBJ2-4
d_call: TRBD2
v_call: TRBV7-9
clone_size: NA
cdr3_aa: CASGQLGGGIQYF
cdr3_nt: TGTGCCAGCGGGCAACTGGGGGGGGGCATTCAGTACTTC

j_call: TRBJ1-2
d_call: NA
v_call: TRBV7-3
clone_size: NA
cdr3_aa: CASSVRPREGYTF
cdr3_nt: TGTGCCAGCAGCGTCCGGCCCAGGGAAGGCTACACCTTC

j_call: TRBJ1-5
d_call: NA
v_call: TRBV30
clone_size: NA
cdr3_aa: CAWSDKGSHSNQPQHF
cdr3_nt: TGTGCCTGGAGTGACAAAGGGAGCCATAGCAATCAGCCCCAGCATTTT

j_call: TRBJ2-5
d_call: TRBD1
v_call: TRBV11-2
clone_size: NA
cdr3_aa: CASMPSTRQGETQYF
cdr3_nt: TGTGCCAGCATGCCCTCTACCCGACAGGGAGAGACCCAGTACTTC

j_call: TRBJ1-5
d_call: TRBD1
v_call: TRBV6-1
clone_size: NA
cdr3_aa: CASGTGVDQPQHF
cdr3_nt: TGTGCCAGCGGTACAGGGGTGGATCAGCCCCAGCATTTT

j_call: TRBJ2-3
d_call: NA
v_call: TRBV3-1
clone_size: NA
cdr3_aa: CASSQGPGTRDTDTQYF
cdr3_nt: TGTGCCAGCAGCCAAGGCCCCGGGACTCGGGACACAGATACGCAGTATTTT

j_call: TRBJ2-3
d_call: NA
v_call: TRBV24-1
clone_size: NA
cdr3_aa: CATSEGGFGTDTQYF
cdr3_nt: TGTGCCACCAGTGAAGGAGGGTTCGGCACAGATACGCAGTATTTT

j_call: TRBJ2-7
d_call: NA
v_call: TRBV30
clone_size: NA
cdr3_aa: CAWSVLGPRHEQYF
cdr3_nt: TGTGCCTGGAGTGTACTTGGACCTCGGCACGAGCAGTACTTC

j_call: TRBJ2-1
d_call: NA
v_call: TRBV5-1
clone_size: NA
cdr3_aa: CASSLEPGDGEQFF
cdr3_nt: TGCGCCAGCAGCTTGGAGCCCGGGGACGGTGAGCAGTTCTTC

j_call: TRBJ2-7
d_call: TRBD1
v_call: TRBV11-2
clone_size: NA
cdr3_aa: CASSLAFARDRGSEQYF
cdr3_nt: TGTGCCAGCAGCTTAGCGTTCGCCCGGGACAGGGGGTCCGAGCAGTACTTC

j_call: TRBJ2-3
d_call: TRBD2
v_call: TRBV4-2
clone_size: NA
cdr3_aa: CASSHSGGGTDTQYF
cdr3_nt: TGTGCCAGCAGCCATAGCGGGGGGGGCACAGATACGCAGTATTTT

j_call: TRBJ1-3
d_call: NA
v_call: TRBV30
clone_size: NA
cdr3_aa: CAWIGASGNTIYF
cdr3_nt: TGTGCCTGGATTGGGGCCTCTGGAAACACCATATATTTT

j_call: TRBJ1-2
d_call: NA
v_call: TRBV20-1
clone_size: NA
cdr3_aa: CSAIYREGGYGYTF
cdr3_nt: TGCAGTGCTATTTACAGGGAAGGAGGCTATGGCTACACCTTC

j_call: TRBJ1-4
d_call: NA
v_call: TRBV11-2
clone_size: NA
cdr3_aa: CASSRGQDEKLFF
cdr3_nt: TGTGCCAGCAGCCGGGGACAAGATGAAAAACTGTTTTTT

j_call: TRBJ2-6
d_call: NA
v_call: TRBV14
clone_size: NA
cdr3_aa: CASSQLDRSVERANVLTF
cdr3_nt: TGTGCCAGCAGCCAACTAGACAGGTCCGTGGAGCGGGCCAACGTCCTGACTTTC

j_call: TRBJ2-7
d_call: TRBD2
v_call: TRBV5-1
clone_size: NA
cdr3_aa: CASKLVAGGNSYEQYF
cdr3_nt: TGCGCCAGCAAACTGGTAGCGGGGGGGAACTCCTACGAGCAGTACTTC

j_call: TRBJ2-2
d_call: NA
v_call: TRBV27
clone_size: NA
cdr3_aa: CASTPSRGAGGELFF
cdr3_nt: TGTGCCAGCACCCCTTCCCGGGGGGCGGGCGGGGAGCTGTTTTTT

j_call: TRBJ2-1
d_call: TRBD2
v_call: TRBV29-1
clone_size: NA
cdr3_aa: CSVEGHPGLARNEQFF
cdr3_nt: TGCAGCGTTGAGGGACACCCGGGACTAGCCCGAAATGAGCAGTTCTTC

j_call: TRBJ2-1
d_call: NA
v_call: TRBV18
clone_size: NA
cdr3_aa: CASSPGRNAGHEQFF
cdr3_nt: TGTGCCAGCTCACCTGGGAGAAACGCGGGGCATGAGCAGTTCTTC

j_call: TRBJ2-3
d_call: NA
v_call: TRBV5-1
clone_size: NA
cdr3_aa: CASSPRGRGSTDTQYF
cdr3_nt: TGCGCCAGCAGTCCCCGCGGCAGAGGTAGCACAGATACGCAGTATTTT

j_call: TRBJ2-1
d_call: NA
v_call: TRBV29-1
clone_size: NA
cdr3_aa: CSVVLGAGEQFF
cdr3_nt: TGCAGCGTTGTCCTGGGGGCGGGTGAGCAGTTCTTC

j_call: TRBJ1-4
d_call: TRBD1
v_call: TRBV5-1
clone_size: NA
cdr3_aa: CASSFTGGSDEKLFF
cdr3_nt: TGCGCCAGCAGCTTTACAGGGGGCTCGGATGAAAAACTGTTTTTT

j_call: TRBJ1-4
d_call: TRBD1
v_call: TRBV19
clone_size: NA
cdr3_aa: CASKGTGLNEKLFF
cdr3_nt: TGTGCCAGTAAAGGGACAGGACTAAATGAAAAACTGTTTTTT

j_call: TRBJ2-3
d_call: NA
v_call: TRBV12-3/TRBV12-4
clone_size: NA
cdr3_aa: CASSVDRGTQYF
cdr3_nt: TGTGCCAGCAGTGTGGACCGAGGTACGCAGTATTTT

j_call: TRBJ1-6
d_call: NA
v_call: TRBV20-1
clone_size: NA
cdr3_aa: CSARKDVSSPLHF
cdr3_nt: TGCAGTGCTAGGAAGGATGTTAGTTCACCCCTCCACTTT

j_call: TRBJ2-3
d_call: TRBD2
v_call: TRBV20-1
clone_size: NA
cdr3_aa: CSARDRASGRTDTQYF
cdr3_nt: TGCAGTGCTAGAGATAGGGCTAGCGGGAGAACAGATACGCAGTATTTT

j_call: TRBJ2-7
d_call: TRBD1
v_call: TRBV12-3/TRBV12-4
clone_size: NA
cdr3_aa: CASRPTGVYEQYF
cdr3_nt: TGTGCCAGCAGGCCGACAGGGGTCTACGAGCAGTACTTC

j_call: TRBJ1-1
d_call: NA
v_call: TRBV24-1
clone_size: NA
cdr3_aa: CATSDFTKGGAFF
cdr3_nt: TGTGCCACCAGTGATTTTACAAAGGGGGGAGCTTTCTTT

j_call: TRBJ1-5
d_call: NA
v_call: TRBV19
clone_size: NA
cdr3_aa: CASSKNIGGNQPQHF
cdr3_nt: TGTGCCAGTAGTAAGAATATAGGGGGCAATCAGCCCCAGCATTTT

j_call: TRBJ2-2
d_call: NA
v_call: TRBV15
clone_size: NA
cdr3_aa: CATSRSRGNTGELFF
cdr3_nt: TGTGCCACCAGCAGAAGCAGGGGAAACACCGGGGAGCTGTTTTTT

j_call: TRBJ1-1
d_call: TRBD1
v_call: TRBV29-1
clone_size: NA
cdr3_aa: CSVVGDRGSAEAFF
cdr3_nt: TGCAGCGTTGTGGGGGACAGGGGATCTGCTGAAGCTTTCTTT

j_call: TRBJ1-1
d_call: NA
v_call: TRBV12-3/TRBV12-4
clone_size: NA
cdr3_aa: CASSSNTGTEAFF
cdr3_nt: TGTGCCAGCAGCTCTAATACAGGGACTGAAGCTTTCTTT

j_call: TRBJ1-5
d_call: TRBD1
v_call: TRBV11-2
clone_size: NA
cdr3_aa: CASSLGRGTGHQPQHF
cdr3_nt: TGTGCCAGCAGCTTAGGCCGCGGGACAGGGCATCAGCCCCAGCATTTT

j_call: TRBJ2-1
d_call: NA
v_call: TRBV20-1
clone_size: NA
cdr3_aa: CSAARDGLGNEQFF
cdr3_nt: TGCAGTGCTGCCAGGGACGGACTGGGGAATGAGCAGTTCTTC

j_call: TRBJ1-1
d_call: NA
v_call: TRBV9
clone_size: NA
cdr3_aa: CASSVAGGGLNTEAFF
cdr3_nt: TGTGCCAGCAGCGTAGCAGGCGGGGGATTGAACACTGAAGCTTTCTTT

j_call: TRBJ1-1
d_call: TRBD1
v_call: TRBV29-1
clone_size: few
cdr3_aa: CSVGGQGNTEAFF
cdr3_nt: TGCAGCGTTGGGGGACAGGGGAACACTGAAGCTTTCTTT

j_call: TRBJ2-1
d_call: NA
v_call: TRBV2
clone_size: NA
cdr3_aa: CATGTELYNEQFF
cdr3_nt: TGTGCCACCGGGACCGAGCTATACAATGAGCAGTTCTTC

j_call: TRBJ2-2
d_call: NA
v_call: TRBV2
clone_size: NA
cdr3_aa: CASSRGIGELFF
cdr3_nt: TGTGCCAGCAGCAGGGGAATCGGGGAGCTGTTTTTT